A selection of T cell receptor beta chains follows, all from one sample in a study of early T cells in non-severe SARS-CoV-2 infection. MiXCR, applied by TCRdb to the 5' RACE reads, yields one record per CDR3 protein. This table has more than 75,000 distinct CDR3 sequences, around 14% appearing once. Input material: whole blood. These receptors originate from an adult who was a healthcare worker with PCR-confirmed SARS-CoV-2 infection or an uninfected control (not recorded which). Both conserved end residues are part of each CDR3. Each record gives: D gene, V gene, J gene, clone size, CDR3 protein, CDR3 DNA. The D gene is left open where the match is weak. For some rows the clone size is stated as once, few or many, or as a class when expanded; others skip it.

NA	TRBV20-1	TRBJ2-1	many	CSARGKGNNEQFF	TGCAGTGCTAGAGGGAAAGGCAACAATGAGCAGTTCTTC
TRBD2	TRBV2	TRBJ2-3	many	CASSARTSGRRDTQYF	TGTGCCAGCAGTGCTCGGACTAGCGGGAGACGAGATACGCAGTATTTT
NA	TRBV7-9	TRBJ1-1	NA	CASSPWSHPEAFF	TGTGCCAGCAGCCCTTGGAGTCACCCTGAAGCTTTCTTT
NA	TRBV7-2	TRBJ2-7	NA	CASRDRDGSYEQYF	TGTGCCAGCAGGGACCGGGACGGATCCTACGAGCAGTACTTC
NA	TRBV4-1	TRBJ1-4	NA	CASSPYGTRREKLFF	TGCGCCAGCAGCCCATATGGAACCCGGCGTGAAAAACTGTTTTTT
NA	TRBV18	TRBJ1-2	many	CASSPPAGYNYGYTF	TGTGCCAGCTCACCACCAGCAGGATATAACTATGGCTACACCTTC
NA	TRBV7-9	TRBJ1-1	many	CASGSRGRNTEAFF	TGTGCCAGCGGCAGCCGAGGCAGGAACACTGAAGCTTTCTTT
TRBD1	TRBV30	TRBJ1-2	many	CAWVTAGTGSVYGYTF	TGTGCCTGGGTCACCGCCGGGACAGGGAGCGTCTATGGCTACACCTTC
TRBD2	TRBV28	TRBJ2-7	NA	CASTASGMNYEQYF	TGTGCCAGCACTGCTAGCGGGATGAACTACGAGCAGTACTTC
NA	TRBV9	TRBJ1-3	many	CASSPVGAYGNTIYF	TGTGCCAGCAGCCCCGTCGGGGCTTACGGAAACACCATATATTTT
NA	TRBV19	TRBJ2-3	many	CASSIGGLADTQYF	TGTGCCAGTAGTATCGGGGGGCTCGCAGATACGCAGTATTTT
NA	TRBV11-2	TRBJ2-7	many	CASSFGAAYEQYF	TGTGCCAGCAGCTTTGGGGCGGCCTACGAGCAGTACTTC
NA	TRBV4-1	TRBJ1-3	NA	CASSQVGETIYF	TGCGCCAGCAGCCAAGTAGGAGAAACCATATATTTT
TRBD1	TRBV6-5	TRBJ1-5	few	CASSRDRESNQPQHF	TGTGCCAGCAGCAGAGACAGGGAGAGTAATCAGCCCCAGCATTTT
TRBD1	TRBV20-1	TRBJ1-1	NA	CSARDSQGAGTEAFF	TGCAGTGCTAGAGATTCTCAGGGGGCAGGCACTGAAGCTTTCTTT
NA	TRBV28	TRBJ2-4	NA	CASSSTPFGGSIQYF	TGTGCCAGCAGTTCCACCCCGTTTGGAGGGTCCATTCAGTACTTC
NA	TRBV6-5	TRBJ2-5	NA	CASSYPASRWQETQYF	TGTGCCAGCAGTTACCCAGCAAGCCGATGGCAAGAGACCCAGTACTTC
NA	TRBV12-3/TRBV12-4	TRBJ2-3	many	CASRSSVSTDTQYF	TGTGCCAGCAGGAGTTCTGTTAGCACAGATACGCAGTATTTT
NA	TRBV6-6	TRBJ1-1	many	CRGGRYTEAFF	TGCCGGGGGGGGAGGTACACTGAAGCTTTCTTT
TRBD2	TRBV7-6	TRBJ2-1	NA	CASSQNLGLAGDEQFF	TGTGCCAGCAGTCAAAATTTAGGACTAGCGGGAGATGAGCAGTTCTTC
NA	TRBV30	TRBJ2-7	many	CAWSVPRKKYEQYF	TGTGCCTGGAGTGTCCCGAGGAAGAAGTACGAGCAGTACTTC
NA	TRBV5-1	TRBJ1-2	few	CASGLQGGSPYGYTF	TGCGCCAGCGGCTTACAGGGAGGAAGTCCTTATGGCTACACCTTC
NA	TRBV6-1	TRBJ2-1	many	CASSDSEGADEQFF	TGTGCCAGCAGTGATTCGGAGGGGGCGGATGAGCAGTTCTTC
TRBD1	TRBV5-1	TRBJ1-5	NA	CASSRTGGNQPQHF	TGCGCCAGCAGCAGGACAGGGGGTAATCAGCCCCAGCATTTT
NA	TRBV7-7	TRBJ2-3	NA	CASSRDITDTQYF	TGTGCTAGCAGCCGCGACATCACAGATACGCAGTATTTT
NA	TRBV9	TRBJ2-7	many	CASSPGTGYYEQYF	TGTGCCAGCAGCCCGGGAACCGGCTATTACGAGCAGTACTTC
NA	TRBV6-4	TRBJ2-2	many	CASSETYRAYTGELFF	TGTGCCAGCAGCGAAACCTACAGGGCATACACCGGGGAGCTGTTTTTT